The 6 T cell receptor beta chains below were found in one sample sequenced in a study of neurological immune-mediated disorders. From the 5' RACE reads, TCRdb called clonotypes with MiXCR, one entry per CDR3 protein. The sample yields approximately 77,000 distinct CDR3 sequences, about 9.4% seen once. The specimen sequenced was PBMCs. These receptors were taken from a man in his fifties in good health.

This clonotype was seen only once. Just one base apart from a much larger clone, this may be a read error. The CDR3 nucleotides are TGCAGTGTGCAGGGGATCGTCTACGAGCAGCACTTC. It codes for CSVQGIVYEQHF. The chain uses TRBV20-1 and TRBJ2-7; maybe TRBD1 (6 bases). Germline values: CDR1 DFQATT, CDR2 SNEGSKA (reference sequence). The CDR3 length is 12 residues.

The table lists this clonotype with a few counts. The chain has TRBV5-6 and TRBJ2-2; the D is unclear. CDR1 and CDR2 (germline): SGHDT, YYEEEE. There are 11 residues in the CDR3. V shed 5 bases and J shed 7 bases, with 6 bases lying between them. This CDR3 is CASSYRGELFF. DNA for the CDR3: TGTGCCAGCAGTTACCGCGGGGAGCTGTTTTTT.

This clonotype has a count of ten or more. The chain joins TRBV15 to TRBJ2-3, with D uncertain. In germline, CDR1 is LNHNV, CDR2 YYDKDF (reference sequence). The ends were cut back, 5 bases at V and 0 bases at J, with 9 bases in the middle. CDR3 size: 14 residues. CDR3: CATSFVASTDTQYF. The CDR3 DNA is TGTGCCACCAGCTTCGTGGCTAGCACAGATACGCAGTATTTT. Using reference TRBV15 and TRBJ2-3 for the parts outside the CDR3, the full variable domain is DAMVIQNPRYQVTQFGKPVTLSCSQTLNHNVMYWYQQKSSQAPKLLFHYYDKDFNNEADTPDNFQSRRPNTSFCFLDIRSPGLGDTAMYLCATSFVASTDTQYFGPGTRLTVL.

This clonotype has at least ten counts. The genes are TRBV7-2 and TRBJ2-7, with TRBD1 as a possible D gene (5 bases). The germline V gene has CDR1 SGHTA and CDR2 FQGNSA. Trimming left V 1 base short and J 1 base short, with 11 bases between. The CDR3 loop spans 15 amino acids. Written as DNA, the CDR3 is TGTGCCAGCAGCTTAGTGCCAGGGAATTCCTACGAGCAGTACTTC. It is translated as CASSLVPGNSYEQYF. Variable domain in full (rest from reference TRBV7-2 and TRBJ2-7): GAGVSQSPSNKVTEKGKDVELRCDPISGHTALYWYRQSLGQGLEFLIYFQGNSAPDKSGLPSDRFSAERTGGSVSTLTIQRTQQEDSAVYLCASSLVPGNSYEQYFGPGTRLTVT.

This clonotype has ten or more counts. The chain recombines TRBV29-1 with TRBJ2-3; TRBD1 might be the D (5 bases). CDR1 and CDR2 from the germline V gene are SQVTM and ANQGSEA. Between the trimmed V and J ends, which lost 6 bases and 1 base, there was a span of 8 bases. The CDR3 runs 12 residues. In DNA, the CDR3 is TGCAGCGTGTTAGGGGGCACAGATACGCAGTATTTT. It specifies CSVLGGTDTQYF.

Ten or more counts support this clonotype. The V gene is TRBV20-1, the J gene TRBJ2-7; 8 bases are shared with TRBD1. This CDR3 is 14 amino acids long. Trimming at V came to 6 bases and at J to 0 bases, leaving 7 bases not matched to a gene. CDR1 is DFQATT, CDR2 SNEGSKA, per germline (reference sequence). The CDR3 loop is CSAPGTGNSYEQYF. The CDR3 DNA reads as TGCAGTGCCCCAGGGACAGGCAACTCCTACGAGCAGTACTTC.